A single sample is the source of the 15 T cell receptor beta chains below, sequenced in a study of identical twins (dated by TCRdb to 2016 to 2017). The receptor library was made with 5' RACE. The data were produced on an Illumina HiSeq 2000. The public reads were reprocessed in TCRdb via fastp at Q25 and MiXCR, keeping in-frame beta chains. Merged by CDR3 protein, the rows form single entries marked with the most common genes and DNA. A total of fewer than 250,000 distinct CDR3 sequences appear in this sample, approximately 7.9% of them only once. The ten top clones hold about 5.8% of the sample. Separately, the same data were catalogued under a study of yellow fever vaccine responses in identical twins.

The sample taken for sequencing was CD8+ T cells sorted from blood. Source of these receptors: a woman younger than 35 in good health.

The rearrangement uses TRBV20-1 and TRBJ2-5; possibly TRBD2 for D (6 bases). The ends were cut back, 0 bases at V and 3 bases at J, with 14 bases in the middle. Germline lookup yields CDR1 DFQATT and CDR2 SNEGSKA (reference sequence). The CDR3 is 15 residues long. DNA for the CDR3: TGCAGTGCTAGAGATCCTTTAGCGGACGAAGAGACCCAGTACTTC. It yields the protein CSARDPLADEETQYF.

Regarding this clonotype: The junction shows a germline mismatch at one end, possibly a read error. The rearrangement links TRBV3-1 to TRBJ2-6; 9 nucleotides match TRBD1. CDR1 is LGHDT, CDR2 YNNKEL, per germline (reference sequence). The CDR3 totals 19 residues. For the CDR3, the DNA is TGTGCCAGCAGTCAAGTGATAGACAGGGGGGACTCTGGGGCCAACGTCCTGACTTTC. Amino acids: CASSQVIDRGDSGANVLTF.

The table lists this clonotype with a few counts. The chain links TRBV5-5 to TRBJ2-1, with 10 bases identical to TRBD2. J lost 10 bases, V lost 2 bases, and 9 bases had no gene match. The CDR3 sequence is 15 residues long. The germline CDR1 and CDR2 sequences are SGHKS and YYEKEE (reference sequence). In nucleotides, the CDR3 is TGTGCCAGCAGCTTTGGACTAGCGGAGGGCAGGGAGCAGTTCTTC. It encodes CASSFGLAEGREQFF.

This clonotype was detected many times. The V call is TRBV9, the J call TRBJ2-2; D is ambiguous. Germline CDR1 and CDR2: SGDLS and YYNGEE. Trimming left V 0 bases short and J 9 bases short, with 6 bases between. This CDR3 has 12 residues. In DNA form, the CDR3 reads TGTGCCAGCAGCGTAGGTGGAAGGGAGCTGTTTTTT. Its translation is CASSVGGRELFF.

The rearrangement links TRBV6-1 to TRBJ2-5; D unclear. Germline values: CDR1 MNHNS, CDR2 SASEGT. Trimming shortened V by 6 bases and J by 3 bases, and 11 bases separated the two germline ends. The CDR3 length is 13 residues. The CDR3 region is CASSATNEETQYF. The CDR3 DNA reads as TGTGCCAGCAGCGCGACCAACGAAGAGACCCAGTACTTC.

V usage is TRBV20-1 and J usage is TRBJ1-5; D uncertain. V lost 2 bases and J lost 6, with 11 bases in between. CDR1 DFQATT and CDR2 SNEGSKA come from the germline V gene (reference sequence). This CDR3 comprises 13 residues. CDR3 residues: CSARTRDRQPQHF. In nucleotides, the CDR3 is TGCAGTGCTAGAACCCGGGATCGTCAGCCCCAGCATTTT.

This clonotype came up many times. The chain couples TRBV11-2 to TRBJ2-1; 8 nucleotides agree with TRBD2. The germline V gene encodes CDR1 SGHAT and CDR2 FQNNGV. V lost 2 bases and J lost 5; bases outside the gene matches: 11. This CDR3 is built from 17 residues. The CDR3 DNA sequence: TGTGCCAGCAGCTTAATGCGCCCTAGCGGGTCCGACAATGAGCAGTTCTTC. Translated, it gives CASSLMRPSGSDNEQFF.

The gene calls are TRBV7-9 and TRBJ2-4; D possibly corresponds to TRBD1 (6 bases). Per the germline V gene, CDR1 is SEHNR and CDR2 is FQNEAQ (reference sequence). V lost 5 bases to trimming and J lost 0 bases, with 14 bases between them. The CDR3 length is 16 residues. The CDR3 sequence: CASSPADSIAKNIQYF. The CDR3 DNA reads TGTGCCAGCAGCCCCGCGGACAGCATAGCCAAAAACATTCAGTACTTC.

The table lists this clonotype with many counts. The chain combines TRBV9 with TRBJ2-1; TRBD1 matches at 7 bases. V trimming: 3 bases; J trimming: 7 bases; junction bases outside the gene matches: 7. The germline CDR1 and CDR2 sequences are SGDLS and YYNGEE. The CDR3 covers 14 residues. This CDR3 reads CASSDGTEVNEQFF. CDR3 nucleotides: TGTGCCAGCAGCGACGGGACAGAAGTTAATGAGCAGTTCTTC.

This clonotype has just a few counts. The CDR3 bases are TGTGCCAGCAGCGATTTATCATCCCTGAACACTGAAGCTTTCTTT. Residues: CASSDLSSLNTEAFF. This rearrangement joins TRBV11-2 to TRBJ1-1, with D uncertain. Germline V CDR1 and CDR2: SGHAT, FQNNGV. The CDR3 loop spans 15 amino acids. Deletions cut 5 bases from V and 0 bases from J, with 13 bases between.

This clonotype was picked up a small number of times. The chain carries TRBV6-1 and TRBJ2-7; 8 nucleotides agree with TRBD2. After removal of 2 bases from V and 5 bases from J, the junction contained 14 bases not matched to a gene. Germline V CDR1 and CDR2: MNHNS, SASEGT. This CDR3 is built from 17 residues. The CDR3 loop is CASSEPPGGGRTHEQYF. CDR3 bases: TGTGCCAGCAGTGAACCCCCTGGGGGCGGGAGGACTCACGAGCAGTACTTC.

This clonotype was counted ten times or more. The chain carries TRBV12-3 or TRBV12-4 and TRBJ2-2; D is uncertain. CDR3 length: 12 residues. Trimming stripped 5 bases from V and 7 bases from J, with 8 bases between. The CDR3 is CASSITGGELFF. Written as DNA, the CDR3 is TGTGCCAGCAGTATAACGGGCGGGGAGCTGTTTTTT.

This clonotype came up many times. The rearrangement joins TRBV20-1 to TRBJ2-2; 9 nucleotides agree with TRBD1. The length of the CDR3 is 13 residues. The ends lost 3 bases at V and 6 bases at J; junction bases unmatched: 2. CDR1 is DFQATT, CDR2 SNEGSKA, per germline (reference sequence). Here the CDR3 reads CSARTGGPGELFF. The CDR3 DNA is TGCAGTGCTAGGACAGGGGGGCCCGGGGAGCTGTTTTTT.

This clonotype was counted between two and nine times. The chain joins TRBV29-1 to TRBJ1-4, with D maybe TRBD1 (5 bases). CDR3 length: 13 amino acids. CDR1 SQVTM and CDR2 ANQGSEA come from the germline V gene. Trimming took off 2 bases at V and 5 bases at J, with 9 bases between the two ends. This chain's CDR3 is CSVELAGNEKLFF. The CDR3 DNA is TGCAGCGTTGAATTGGCAGGGAATGAAAAACTGTTTTTT. Full variable domain (rest looked up from reference TRBV29-1 and TRBJ1-4): SAVISQKPSRDICQRGTSLTIQCQVDSQVTMMFWYRQQPGQSLTLIATANQGSEATYESGFVIDKFPISRPNLTFSTLTVSNMSPEDSSIYLCSVELAGNEKLFFGSGTQLSVL.

This clonotype has only a few counts. This rearrangement joins TRBV28 to TRBJ2-1; 7 nucleotides match TRBD2. Germline-derived CDR1 and CDR2 are MDHEN and SYDVKM. V was pared by 5 bases and J by 9 bases, with 10 bases of the junction left unmatched. The CDR3 sequence is 14 residues long. The CDR3 is CASSAGTMLGEQFF. Here the CDR3 DNA reads TGTGCCAGCAGTGCCGGGACTATGTTAGGTGAGCAGTTCTTC.